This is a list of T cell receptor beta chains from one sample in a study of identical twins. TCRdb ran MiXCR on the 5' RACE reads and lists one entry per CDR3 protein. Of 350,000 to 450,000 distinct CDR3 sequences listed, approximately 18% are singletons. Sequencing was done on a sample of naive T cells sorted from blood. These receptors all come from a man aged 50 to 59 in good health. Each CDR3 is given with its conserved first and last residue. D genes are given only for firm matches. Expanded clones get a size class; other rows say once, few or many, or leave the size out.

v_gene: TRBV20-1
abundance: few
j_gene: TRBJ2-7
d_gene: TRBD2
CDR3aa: CSARSAGVILEQYF
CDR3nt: TGCAGTGCTAGATCGGCGGGAGTAATTTTGGAGCAGTACTTC

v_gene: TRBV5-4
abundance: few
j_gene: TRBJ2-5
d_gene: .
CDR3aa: CASSLYPQETQYF
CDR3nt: TGTGCCAGCAGCTTGTATCCGCAAGAGACCCAGTACTTC

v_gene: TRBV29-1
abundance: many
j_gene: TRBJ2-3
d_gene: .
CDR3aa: CSVEGSTDTQYF
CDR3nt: TGCAGCGTTGAGGGGAGCACAGATACGCAGTATTTT

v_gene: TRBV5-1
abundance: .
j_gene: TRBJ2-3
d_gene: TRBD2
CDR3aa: CASSLATSADTQYF
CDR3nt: TGCGCCAGCAGCTTGGCGACTAGCGCGGATACGCAGTATTTT

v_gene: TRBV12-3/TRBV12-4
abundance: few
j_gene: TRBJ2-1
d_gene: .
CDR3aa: CASSLVGVGNEQFF
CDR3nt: TGTGCCAGCAGTTTGGTCGGGGTTGGAAATGAGCAGTTCTTC

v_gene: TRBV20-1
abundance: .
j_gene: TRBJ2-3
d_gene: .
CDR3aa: CSAHRGVPSTDTQYF
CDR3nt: TGCAGTGCCCATCGCGGAGTCCCTAGCACAGATACGCAGTATTTT

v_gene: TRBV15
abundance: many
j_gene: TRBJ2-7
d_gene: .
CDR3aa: CATSRDSYEQYF
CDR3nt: TGTGCCACCAGCAGGGACAGTTACGAGCAGTACTTC

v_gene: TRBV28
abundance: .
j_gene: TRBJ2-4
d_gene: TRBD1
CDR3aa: CASRQGQGWNIQYF
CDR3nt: TGTGCCAGCAGACAGGGACAGGGGTGGAACATTCAGTACTTC

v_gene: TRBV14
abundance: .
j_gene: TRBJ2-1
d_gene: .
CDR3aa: CASSQGWAGQFF
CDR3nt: TGTGCCAGCAGCCAAGGCTGGGCAGGGCAGTTCTTC

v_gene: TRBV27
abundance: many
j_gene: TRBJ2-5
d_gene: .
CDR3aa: CASSLRGLIQETQYF
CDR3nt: TGTGCCAGCAGTTTAAGGGGCCTAATCCAAGAGACCCAGTACTTC

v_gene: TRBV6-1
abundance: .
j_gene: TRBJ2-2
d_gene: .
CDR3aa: CACERGSSNTGELFF
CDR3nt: TGTGCGTGCGAGAGGGGGTCTTCGAACACCGGGGAGCTGTTTTTT

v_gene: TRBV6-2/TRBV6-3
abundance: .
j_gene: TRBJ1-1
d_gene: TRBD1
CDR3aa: CASKQGLWTEAFF
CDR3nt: TGTGCCAGCAAACAGGGGCTTTGGACTGAAGCTTTCTTT

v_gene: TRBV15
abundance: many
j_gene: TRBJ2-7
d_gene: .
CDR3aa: CATSRANAYEQYF
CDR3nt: TGTGCCACCAGCAGAGCAAATGCCTACGAGCAGTACTTC

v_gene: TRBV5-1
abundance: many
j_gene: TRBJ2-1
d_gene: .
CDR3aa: CASSLLGRGIFSNEQFF
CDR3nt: TGCGCCAGCAGCTTGTTGGGCAGGGGAATCTTCAGCAATGAGCAGTTCTTC

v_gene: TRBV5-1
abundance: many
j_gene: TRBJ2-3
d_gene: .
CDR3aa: CASRLWAFSADTQYF
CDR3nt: TGCGCCAGCAGGCTTTGGGCTTTTAGCGCAGATACGCAGTATTTT

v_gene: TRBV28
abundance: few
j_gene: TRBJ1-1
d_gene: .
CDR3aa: CASTPPAPGRTEAFF
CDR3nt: TGTGCCAGCACTCCGCCGGCCCCGGGGCGGACTGAAGCTTTCTTT

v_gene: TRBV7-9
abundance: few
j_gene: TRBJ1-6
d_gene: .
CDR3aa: CASSPGYNSPLHF
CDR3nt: TGTGCCAGCAGCCCCGGATATAATTCACCCCTCCACTTT

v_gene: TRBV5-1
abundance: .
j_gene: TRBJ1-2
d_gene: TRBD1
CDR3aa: CASSWTGGYYGYTF
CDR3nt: TGCGCCAGCAGCTGGACAGGGGGCTACTATGGCTACACCTTC

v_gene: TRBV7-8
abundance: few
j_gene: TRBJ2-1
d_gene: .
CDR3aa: CASSRGGGVYNEQFF
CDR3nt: TGTGCCAGCAGCCGCGGAGGCGGGGTTTACAATGAGCAGTTCTTC

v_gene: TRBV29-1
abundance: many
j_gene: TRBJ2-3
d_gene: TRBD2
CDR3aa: CSVLLAPSTDTQYF
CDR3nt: TGCAGCGTGCTACTAGCGCCAAGCACAGATACGCAGTATTTT

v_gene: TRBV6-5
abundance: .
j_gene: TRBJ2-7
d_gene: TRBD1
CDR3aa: CASSSTGPPYEQYF
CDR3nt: TGTGCCAGCAGTTCGACAGGGCCTCCCTACGAGCAGTACTTC

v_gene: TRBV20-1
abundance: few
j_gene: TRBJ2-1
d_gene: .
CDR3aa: CSARPSTASSYNEQFF
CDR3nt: TGCAGTGCTAGGCCCAGTACTGCTAGCTCCTACAATGAGCAGTTCTTC

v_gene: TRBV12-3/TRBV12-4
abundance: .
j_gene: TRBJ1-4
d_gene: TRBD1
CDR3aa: CASNEGQSNEKLFF
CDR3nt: TGTGCCAGCAACGAGGGACAGTCTAATGAAAAACTGTTTTTT

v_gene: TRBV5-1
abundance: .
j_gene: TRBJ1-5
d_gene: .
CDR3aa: CASSRGPTSGGNQPQHF
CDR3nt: TGCGCCAGCAGCCGTGGACCTACCTCGGGGGGCAATCAGCCCCAGCATTTT

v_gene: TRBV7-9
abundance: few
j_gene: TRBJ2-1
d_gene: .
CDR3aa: CASSLDSPLYNEQFF
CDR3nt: TGTGCCAGCAGCCTAGACAGTCCCCTTTACAATGAGCAGTTCTTC

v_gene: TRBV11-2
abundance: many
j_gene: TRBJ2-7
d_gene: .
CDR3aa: CASRDLRGNYEQYF
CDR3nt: TGTGCCAGCCGGGACCTTAGGGGGAACTACGAGCAGTACTTC

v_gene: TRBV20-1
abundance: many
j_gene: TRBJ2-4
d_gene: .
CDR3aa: CSARAPTENIQYF
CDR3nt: TGCAGTGCTAGAGCCCCGACAGAAAACATTCAGTACTTC

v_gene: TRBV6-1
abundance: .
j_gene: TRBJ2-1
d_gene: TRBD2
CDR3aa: CASRPGLANDEQFF
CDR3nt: TGTGCCAGCAGACCGGGACTAGCGAACGATGAGCAGTTCTTC

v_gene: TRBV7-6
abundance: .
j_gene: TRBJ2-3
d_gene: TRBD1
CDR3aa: CASSSQGQSTDTQYF
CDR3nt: TGTGCCAGCAGCTCCCAGGGACAGTCCACAGATACGCAGTATTTT

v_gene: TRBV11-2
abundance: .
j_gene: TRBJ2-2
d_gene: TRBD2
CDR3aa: CASSLWTSGTAGELFF
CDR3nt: TGTGCCAGCAGCTTGTGGACTAGCGGGACCGCCGGGGAGCTGTTTTTT

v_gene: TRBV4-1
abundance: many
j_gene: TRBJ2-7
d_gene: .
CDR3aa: CASSPRDGGAYEQYF
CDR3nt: TGCGCCAGCAGCCCCCGGGACGGGGGCGCCTACGAGCAGTACTTC

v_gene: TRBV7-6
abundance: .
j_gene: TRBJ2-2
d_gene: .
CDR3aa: CASSLYPDTGELFF
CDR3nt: TGTGCCAGCAGCTTATATCCCGACACCGGGGAGCTGTTTTTT

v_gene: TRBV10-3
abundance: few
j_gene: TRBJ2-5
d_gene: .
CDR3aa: CAIKDRDSPVETQYF
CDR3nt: TGTGCCATCAAGGACCGGGACTCCCCTGTGGAGACCCAGTACTTC

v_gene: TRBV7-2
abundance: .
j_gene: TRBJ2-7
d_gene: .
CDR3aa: CASSLSPALYEQYF
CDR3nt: TGTGCCAGCAGCTTATCCCCTGCCTTATACGAGCAGTACTTC

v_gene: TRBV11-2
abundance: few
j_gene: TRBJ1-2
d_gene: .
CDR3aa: CASSPRELTEGYTF
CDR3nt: TGTGCCAGCAGTCCCAGGGAGTTAACGGAGGGCTACACCTTC

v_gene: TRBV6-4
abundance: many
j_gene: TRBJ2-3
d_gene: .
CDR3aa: CASSDRGARTDTQYF
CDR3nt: TGTGCCAGCAGTGACCGGGGGGCCCGCACAGATACGCAGTATTTT

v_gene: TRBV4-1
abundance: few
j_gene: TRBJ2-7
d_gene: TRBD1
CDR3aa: CASSQADRETFYEQYF
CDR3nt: TGCGCCAGCAGCCAGGCTGACAGGGAAACCTTCTACGAGCAGTACTTC

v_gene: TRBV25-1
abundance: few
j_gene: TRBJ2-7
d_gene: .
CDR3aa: CASSEVGSSWGEQYF
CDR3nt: TGTGCCAGCAGTGAAGTCGGATCATCTTGGGGCGAGCAGTACTTC

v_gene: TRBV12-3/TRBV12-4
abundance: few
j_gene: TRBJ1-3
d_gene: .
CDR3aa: CASFRRDGSGNTIYF
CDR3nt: TGTGCCAGCTTTAGACGGGACGGCAGCGGAAACACCATATATTTT

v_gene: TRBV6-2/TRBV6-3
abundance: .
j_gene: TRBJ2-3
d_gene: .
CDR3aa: CASSYTGDTQYF
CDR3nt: TGTGCCAGCAGTTACACGGGAGATACGCAGTATTTT

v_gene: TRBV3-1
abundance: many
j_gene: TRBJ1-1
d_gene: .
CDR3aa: CASSPQGTLNTEAFF
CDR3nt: TGTGCCAGCAGCCCTCAAGGGACTTTGAACACTGAAGCTTTCTTT

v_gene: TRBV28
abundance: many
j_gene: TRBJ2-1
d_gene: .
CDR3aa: CASSPRLDHLFEQFF
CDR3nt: TGTGCCAGCAGTCCCCGACTAGATCATCTCTTTGAGCAGTTCTTC

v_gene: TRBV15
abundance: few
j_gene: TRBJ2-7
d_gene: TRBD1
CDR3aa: CATSRWKTGGLDEQYF
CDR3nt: TGTGCCACCAGCAGATGGAAGACAGGGGGGTTGGACGAGCAGTACTTC

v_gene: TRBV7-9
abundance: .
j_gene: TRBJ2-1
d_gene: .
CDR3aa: CATRNNEQFF
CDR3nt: TGTGCCACCAGAAACAATGAGCAGTTCTTC

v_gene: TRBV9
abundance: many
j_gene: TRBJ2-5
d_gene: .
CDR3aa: CASSKDRGQETQYF
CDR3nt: TGTGCCAGCAGCAAAGACCGGGGCCAAGAGACCCAGTACTTC

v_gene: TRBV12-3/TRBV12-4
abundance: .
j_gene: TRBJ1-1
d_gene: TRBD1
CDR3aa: CASSLGQGPNTEAFF
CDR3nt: TGTGCCAGCAGTTTAGGACAGGGGCCAAACACTGAAGCTTTCTTT

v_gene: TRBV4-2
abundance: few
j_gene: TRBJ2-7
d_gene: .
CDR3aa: CASSQGTGSNYEQYF
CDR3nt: TGTGCCAGCAGCCAGGGTACAGGGTCGAACTACGAGCAGTACTTC

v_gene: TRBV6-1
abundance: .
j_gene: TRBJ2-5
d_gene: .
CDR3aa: CASRDSKGRGWRETQYF
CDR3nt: TGTGCCAGCAGGGATAGCAAAGGTCGGGGTTGGCGAGAGACCCAGTACTTC

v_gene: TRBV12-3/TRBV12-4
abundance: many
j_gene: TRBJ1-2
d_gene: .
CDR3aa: CASSWGPPGGYTF
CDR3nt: TGTGCCAGCAGTTGGGGCCCCCCGGGTGGCTACACCTTC

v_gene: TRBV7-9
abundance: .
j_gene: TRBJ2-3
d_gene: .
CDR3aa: CASSTADTQYF
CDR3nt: TGTGCCAGCAGCACAGCGGATACGCAGTATTTT

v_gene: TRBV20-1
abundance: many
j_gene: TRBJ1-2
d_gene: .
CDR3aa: CSARVVGRQGGYTF
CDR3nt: TGCAGTGCTAGAGTAGTGGGGCGGCAAGGTGGCTACACCTTC

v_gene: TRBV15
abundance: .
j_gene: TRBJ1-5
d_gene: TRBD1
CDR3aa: CATSTDRGANQPQHF
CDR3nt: TGTGCCACCAGCACAGACAGGGGCGCGAATCAGCCCCAGCATTTT

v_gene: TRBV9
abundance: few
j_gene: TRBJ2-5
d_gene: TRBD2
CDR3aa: CASSIAGGPQETQYF
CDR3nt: TGTGCCAGCAGCATAGCGGGAGGGCCGCAGGAGACCCAGTACTTC

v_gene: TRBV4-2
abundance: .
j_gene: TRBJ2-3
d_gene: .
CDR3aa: CASSQDLGSLTGTQYF
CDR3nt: TGTGCCAGCAGCCAAGATCTGGGCAGTTTAACTGGTACGCAGTATTTT

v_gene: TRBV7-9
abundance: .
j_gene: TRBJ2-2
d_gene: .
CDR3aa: CASSPKDNTGELFF
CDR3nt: TGTGCCAGCAGCCCAAAGGACAATACCGGGGAGCTGTTTTTT

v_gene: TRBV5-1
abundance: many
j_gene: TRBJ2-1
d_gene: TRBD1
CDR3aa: CASVDAGQEYNEQFF
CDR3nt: TGCGCCAGCGTAGACGCGGGACAGGAGTACAATGAGCAGTTCTTC

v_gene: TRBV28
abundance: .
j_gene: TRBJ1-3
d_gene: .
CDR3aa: CASSQYSMLSGNTIYF
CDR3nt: TGTGCCAGCAGTCAATACTCCATGCTCTCTGGAAACACCATATATTTT

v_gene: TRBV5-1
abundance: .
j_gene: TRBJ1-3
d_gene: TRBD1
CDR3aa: CASSSDGQAGNTIYF
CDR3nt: TGCGCCAGCAGCTCCGACGGACAGGCTGGAAACACCATATATTTT